This T cell receptor (beta chain) was captured in a study of blood T cell repertoires in COVID-19. The CDR3 has 12 amino acids. V was clipped by 7 bases and J by 3 bases; unmatched bases: 3. Germline assignment: CDR1 SQVTM and CDR2 ANQGSEA. Under the authors' procedure: Reference gene primer amplification gave nucleated cell count estimates. TCRdb keeps only in-frame clones here, not all; method: immunoSEQ multiplex PCR. V, J and clone size were drawn from that table, and D and trimming were deduced from the DNA. The table lists roughly 210,000 clones, around 80% of them singletons. Sequencing input: peripheral blood. The rearrangement joins TRBV29-1 to TRBJ1-3; 7 bases align to TRBD1. The source of this sequence is a woman of 80 years or more with COVID-19, enrolled during active disease. CDR3 sequence (DNA): TGCAGCGGACAGGGAAGTGGAAACACCATATATTTT. This translates into CSGQGSGNTIYF. The variable domain in full, completed from reference TRBV29-1 and TRBJ1-3, reads SAVISQKPSRDICQRGTSLTIQCQVDSQVTMMFWYRQQPGQSLTLIATANQGSEATYESGFVIDKFPISRPNLTFSTLTVSNMSPEDSSIYLCSGQGSGNTIYFGEGSWLTVV.